The clone carrying this TCR beta chain was detected ten times or more. The target antigen is unknown. Transcripts of RNA were the source for amplifying TCR beta CDR3 regions. Amplification began with first-round RT-PCR using HTBI primers, then second-round multiplex PCR was performed. TCRdb processed the multiplex PCR reads anew with MiXCR; each CDR3 protein has one entry. The repertoire holds a few hundred thousand distinct CDR3 sequences, just under 40% seen once, with approximately 4.1% in the top ten. Newly diagnosed hyperthyroidism donors, aged 18 to 65, duration under 2 months. Other autoimmune disease, uncontrolled infection, pregnancy and lactation led to exclusion. A diagnosis was made from clinical symptoms together with serum thyroxine, TRAb, thyroid ultrasound and orbital computed tomography. The sample comes from a study of Graves' ophthalmopathy and Graves' hyperthyroidism. The CDR3 totals 14 residues. V was cut by 0 bases and J by 5 bases, with 11 bases left in between. Germline loops: CDR1 SGDLS, CDR2 YYNGEE.

Study conclusions and caveats: The majority of expanded thyroid clonotypes above 0.001 frequency also occurred in blood.

The sequence was obtained from an adult man with Graves' hyperthyroidism. Sequencing input: peripheral blood or thyroid tissue (not recorded which). This rearrangement joins TRBV9 to TRBJ2-5; possible D gene TRBD1, 5 bases. CDR3 sequence (DNA): TGTGCCAGCAGCGTAGCGGGCAGGGCGGAGACCCAGTACTTC. Translating it yields CASSVAGRAETQYF.